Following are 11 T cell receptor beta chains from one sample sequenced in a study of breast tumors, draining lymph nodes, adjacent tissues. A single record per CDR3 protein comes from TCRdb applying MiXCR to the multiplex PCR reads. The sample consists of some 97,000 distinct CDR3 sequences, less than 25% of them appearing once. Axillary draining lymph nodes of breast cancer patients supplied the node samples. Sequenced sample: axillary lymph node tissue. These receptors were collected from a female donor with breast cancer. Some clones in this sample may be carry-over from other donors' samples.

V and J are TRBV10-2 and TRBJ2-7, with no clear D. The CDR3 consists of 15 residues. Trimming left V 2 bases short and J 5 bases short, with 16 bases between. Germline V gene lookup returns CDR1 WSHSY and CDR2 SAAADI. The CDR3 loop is CASSEEAGQVNEQYF. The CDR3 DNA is TGCGCCAGCAGTGAGGAAGCCGGTCAGGTTAACGAGCAGTACTTC.

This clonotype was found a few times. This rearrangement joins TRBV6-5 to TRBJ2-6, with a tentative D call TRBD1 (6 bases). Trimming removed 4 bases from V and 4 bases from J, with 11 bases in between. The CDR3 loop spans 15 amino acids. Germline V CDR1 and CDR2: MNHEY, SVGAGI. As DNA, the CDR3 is TGTGCCAGCAGTTTTAGGGGGTGGGGGGCCAACGTCCTGACTTTC. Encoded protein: CASSFRGWGANVLTF.

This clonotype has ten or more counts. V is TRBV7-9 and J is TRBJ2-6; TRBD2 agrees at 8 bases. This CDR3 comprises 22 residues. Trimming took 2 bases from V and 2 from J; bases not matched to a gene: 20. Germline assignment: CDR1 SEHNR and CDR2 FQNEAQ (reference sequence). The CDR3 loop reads CASSLSPTRGGGSIAGANVLTF. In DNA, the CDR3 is TGTGCCAGCAGCTTATCCCCTACACGGGGGGGCGGTTCTATTGCTGGGGCCAACGTCCTGACTTTC.

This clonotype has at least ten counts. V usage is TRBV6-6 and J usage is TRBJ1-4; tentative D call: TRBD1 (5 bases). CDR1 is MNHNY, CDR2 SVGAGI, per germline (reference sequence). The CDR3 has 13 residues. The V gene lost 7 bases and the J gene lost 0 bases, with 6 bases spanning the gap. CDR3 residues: CASKGTTNEKLFF. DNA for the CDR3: TGTGCCAGCAAGGGGACAACTAATGAAAAACTGTTTTTT.

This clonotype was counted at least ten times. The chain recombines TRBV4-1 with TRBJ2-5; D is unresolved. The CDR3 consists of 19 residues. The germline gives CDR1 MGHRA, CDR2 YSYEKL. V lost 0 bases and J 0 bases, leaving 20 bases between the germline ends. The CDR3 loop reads CASSQDPPRLGIYQETQYF. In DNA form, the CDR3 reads TGCGCCAGCAGCCAAGACCCCCCGCGGCTAGGAATCTACCAAGAGACCCAGTACTTC.

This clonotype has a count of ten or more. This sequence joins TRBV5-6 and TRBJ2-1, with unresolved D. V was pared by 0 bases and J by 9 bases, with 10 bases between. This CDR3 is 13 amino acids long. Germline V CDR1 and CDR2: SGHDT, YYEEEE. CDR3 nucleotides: TGTGCCAGCAGCTTGGAGGTTGTGGGTGAGCAGTTCTTC. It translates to CASSLEVVGEQFF.

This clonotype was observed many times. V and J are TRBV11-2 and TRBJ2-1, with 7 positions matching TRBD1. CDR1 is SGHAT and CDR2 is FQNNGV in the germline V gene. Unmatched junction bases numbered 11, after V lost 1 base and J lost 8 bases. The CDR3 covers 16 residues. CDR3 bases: TGTGCCAGCAGCTTAGGGGGACAGTGGATTACAGATGAGCAGTTCTTC. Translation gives CASSLGGQWITDEQFF.

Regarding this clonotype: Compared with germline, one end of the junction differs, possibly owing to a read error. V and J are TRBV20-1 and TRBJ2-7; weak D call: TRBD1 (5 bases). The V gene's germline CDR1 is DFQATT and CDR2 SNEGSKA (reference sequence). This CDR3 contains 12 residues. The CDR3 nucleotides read TGCAATGCTAGAGTACAGGTTCTCGAGCAGTACTTC. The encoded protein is CNARVQVLEQYF.

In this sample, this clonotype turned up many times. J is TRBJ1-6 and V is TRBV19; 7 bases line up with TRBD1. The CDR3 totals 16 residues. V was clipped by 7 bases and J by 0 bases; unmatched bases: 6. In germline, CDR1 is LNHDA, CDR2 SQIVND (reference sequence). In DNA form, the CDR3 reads TGTGCCAGTAAGGGACAGTTGAGCTCCTATAATTCACCCCTCCACTTT. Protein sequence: CASKGQLSSYNSPLHF.

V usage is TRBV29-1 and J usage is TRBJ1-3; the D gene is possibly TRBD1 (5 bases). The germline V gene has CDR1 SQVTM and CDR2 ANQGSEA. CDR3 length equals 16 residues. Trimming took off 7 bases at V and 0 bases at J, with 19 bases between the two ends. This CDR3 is CSGTLGVGRSGNTIYF. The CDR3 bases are TGCAGCGGGACCCTCGGTGTGGGGCGCTCTGGAAACACCATATATTTT.

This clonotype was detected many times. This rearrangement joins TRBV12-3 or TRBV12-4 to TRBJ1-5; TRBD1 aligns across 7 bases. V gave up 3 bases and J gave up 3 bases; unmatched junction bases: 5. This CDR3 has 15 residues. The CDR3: CASSLAGGDNQPQHF. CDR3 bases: TGTGCCAGCAGTTTGGCAGGGGGTGACAATCAGCCCCAGCATTTT.